The 19 T cell receptor beta chains below were found in one sample sequenced in a study of cytotoxic CD8 clonotypes in ibrutinib-treated CLL. TCRdb keeps only in-frame clones here, not all; method: immunoSEQ multiplex PCR. The profile covers 45,000 to 60,000 clones, with 56% appearing a single time and around 21% taken by the ten largest. The sample was PBMCs, taken after 24 months of ibrutinib treatment. The receptors were sampled from a human donor with chronic lymphocytic leukemia.

The chain uses TRBV28 and TRBJ2-4; D unresolved. Trimming pared 5 bases from V and 4 bases from J, leaving 18 bases between. This CDR3 has 16 amino acids. Germline loops: CDR1 MDHEN, CDR2 SYDVKM. CDR3 bases: TGTGCCAGCAGTGGTTCGGATGTAGCATCAAAAAACATTCAGTACTTC. This codes for CASSGSDVASKNIQYF. Using reference TRBV28 and TRBJ2-4 for the parts outside the CDR3, the full variable domain is DVKVTQSSRYLVKRTGEKVFLECVQDMDHENMFWYRQDPGLGLRLIYFSYDVKMKEKGDIPEGYSVSREKKERFSLILESASTNQTSMYLCASSGSDVASKNIQYFGAGTRLSVL.

The sample holds a few counts of this clone. The V and J genes are TRBV19 and TRBJ2-3, with D possibly being TRBD1 or TRBD2 (5 bases each). The V end lost 6 bases, the J end lost 2 bases, and 15 bases lay between the germline ends. This CDR3 has 15 residues. Germline-derived CDR1 and CDR2 are LNHDA and SQIVND (reference sequence). The CDR3 nucleotides read TGTGCCAGTAGGGGAGCCGACAGTTTCACAGATACGCAGTATTTT. Translated, it gives CASRGADSFTDTQYF.

This chain joins TRBV4-2 and TRBJ2-3; D unclear. Germline V lookup: CDR1 LGHNA, CDR2 YNFKEQ. CDR3 length equals 18 residues. Trimming removed 5 bases at V and 0 bases at J, with 21 bases between. The CDR3 DNA reads TGTGCCAGCAGCATCGATAACCAAAGCCCCCCTAGCACAGATACGCAGTATTTT. Translating gives CASSIDNQSPPSTDTQYF.

This chain connects TRBV18 to TRBJ1-6; a possible D gene is TRBD1 (5 bases). Germline V gives CDR1 KGHSH, CDR2 LQKENI. This CDR3 contains 17 residues. V was clipped by 3 bases and J by 8 bases, with 20 bases between them. CDR3 sequence: CASSPNVRGRGYSPLHF. Written as DNA, the CDR3 is TGTGCCAGCTCACCTAACGTAAGGGGACGGGGATATTCACCCCTCCACTTT.

This clone appeared a few times. This chain links TRBV5-4 with TRBJ1-2, with a possible D match to TRBD1 (5 bases). The length of the CDR3 is 15 residues. Trimming pared 4 bases from V and 7 bases from J, leaving 20 bases between. CDR1 and CDR2 from the germline V gene are SGHNT and YYREEE (reference sequence). The CDR3 sequence: CASSPRGGREAGYTF. CDR3 bases: TGTGCCAGCAGCCCAAGGGGTGGTCGGGAGGCTGGCTACACCTTC.

This clone was recorded at least ten times. The gene calls are TRBV2 and TRBJ2-3; D gene ambiguous. Per the germline V gene, CDR1 is SNHLY and CDR2 is FYNNEI. The CDR3 is made up of 14 amino acids. The V end was cut by 6 bases, the J end by 0 bases, with 10 bases between. CDR3 sequence: CASRPRTSTDTQYF. The CDR3 DNA reads as TGTGCCAGCAGGCCCCGTACTAGCACAGATACGCAGTATTTT. Full variable domain (remainder filled in from reference TRBV2 and TRBJ2-3): EPEVTQTPSHQVTQMGQEVILRCVPISNHLYFYWYRQILGQKVEFLVSFYNNEISEKSEIFDDQFSVERPDGSNFTLKIRSTKLEDSAMYFCASRPRTSTDTQYFGPGTRLTVL.

The rearrangement links TRBV7-8 to TRBJ1-2; D is uncertain. This CDR3 comprises 14 residues. In germline, CDR1 is SGHVS, CDR2 FQNEAQ. Trimming shortened V by 1 base and J by 2 bases, and 8 bases separated the two germline ends. The CDR3 DNA follows: TGTGCCAGCAGCTTAGGAGGAGGGAACTATGGCTACACCTTC. This translates into CASSLGGGNYGYTF.

In DNA, the CDR3 is TGTGCCAGCAGTCCGGGATTTGATGAAAAACTGTTTTTT. Protein sequence: CASSPGFDEKLFF. The chain employs TRBV6-5 and TRBJ1-4; D ambiguous. Per the germline V gene, CDR1 is MNHEY and CDR2 is SVGAGI. The CDR3 is 13 residues long. The V end lost 5 bases, the J end lost 6 bases, and 10 bases lay between the germline ends.

This clone has only one observation. The V and J genes are TRBV4-2 and TRBJ1-6; the D is unclear. The germline V and J ends were trimmed by 0 bases and 3 bases, with 12 bases remaining between them. Germline V lookup: CDR1 LGHNA, CDR2 YNFKEQ. CDR3 size: 17 residues. CDR3 DNA: TGTGCCAGCAGCCAAGAAGGGAGATTTAACTATAATTCACCCCTCCACTTT. Protein product: CASSQEGRFNYNSPLHF.

This clone came up a few times. The genes are TRBV18 and TRBJ1-3; D is unclear. With 3 bases removed from V and 4 bases from J, the gap between germline ends came to 10 bases. Looked up from germline, CDR1 is KGHSH and CDR2 is LQKENI. This CDR3 contains 14 residues. The CDR3 protein is CASSPIGEGNTIYF. Written as DNA, the CDR3 is TGTGCCAGCTCACCGATTGGGGAAGGAAACACCATATATTTT. The whole variable domain, remainder taken from reference TRBV18 and TRBJ1-3, is NAGVMQNPRHLVRRRGQEARLRCSPMKGHSHVYWYRQLPEEGLKFMVYLQKENIIDESGMPKERFSAEFPKEGPSILRIQQVVRGDSAAYFCASSPIGEGNTIYFGEGSWLTVV.

The CDR3 nucleotides are TGTGCCAGCAGCTTAATCAATGAAGAGACCCAGTACTTC. Protein: CASSLINEETQYF. V and J are TRBV7-9 and TRBJ2-5; D ambiguous. The V and J ends lost 2 bases and 3 bases respectively, with 7 bases between them. Germline V CDR1 and CDR2: SEHNR, FQNEAQ (reference sequence). The CDR3 is made up of 13 amino acids.

This clone was picked up a small number of times. The chain links TRBV6-5 to TRBJ2-1; 7 bases fit TRBD2. CDR3 length: 11 residues. With V trimmed by 8 bases and J by 15 bases, 10 bases remained unmatched. Germline-derived CDR1 and CDR2 are MNHEY and SVGAGI. CDR3 residues: CASSTPGLRFF. The CDR3 DNA sequence: TGTGCCAGCTCTACTCCGGGACTACGGTTCTTC.

The chain combines TRBV18 with TRBJ1-1; perhaps TRBD1 as D (5 bases). The CDR3 extends over 14 amino acids. V shed 2 bases and J shed 4 bases, with 11 bases lying between them. Germline V gene lookup returns CDR1 KGHSH and CDR2 LQKENI. The CDR3 spells CASSPIGGGTEAFF. CDR3 DNA: TGTGCCAGCTCACCAATCGGTGGGGGCACTGAAGCTTTCTTT.

The chain uses TRBV7-2 and TRBJ1-6; D is unclear. Trimming removed 1 base at V and 8 bases at J, with 12 bases between. This CDR3 is built from 15 residues. The germline V gene encodes CDR1 SGHTA and CDR2 FQGNSA. The CDR3 nucleotides are TGTGCCAGCAGCTTAGTCGGTCGCGGTGATTCACCCCTCCACTTT. Translating it yields CASSLVGRGDSPLHF.

The rearrangement joins TRBV4-2 to TRBJ2-1, with 13 bases matching TRBD2. The V and J ends lost 4 bases and 2 bases, in that order; junction bases with no gene match: 5. The CDR3 has 17 residues. CDR1 is LGHNA, CDR2 YNFKEQ, per germline. The CDR3 DNA reads as TGTGCCAGCAGCCTCGGACTAGCGGGAGTAACCTACAATGAGCAGTTCTTC. Amino acids: CASSLGLAGVTYNEQFF.

This sequence joins TRBV10-2 and TRBJ1-4; D is uncertain. This CDR3 has 14 residues. Germline-derived CDR1 and CDR2 are WSHSY and SAAADI. Trimming removed 1 base at V and 5 bases at J, with 8 bases between. CDR3 protein: CASSEYSRNEKLFF. The CDR3 DNA is TGCGCCAGCAGTGAGTACAGCAGGAATGAAAAACTGTTTTTT.

The rearrangement links TRBV6-1 to TRBJ2-5, with D uncertain. This CDR3 has 17 residues. Germline V gives CDR1 MNHNS, CDR2 SASEGT. Between the trimmed V and J ends, which lost 1 base and 4 bases, there was a span of 19 bases. The CDR3 loop is CASSEGAVTDPRETQYF. In DNA, the CDR3 is TGTGCCAGCAGTGAAGGGGCTGTGACGGACCCCCGAGAGACCCAGTACTTC.

This clone was picked up a small number of times. The gene calls are TRBV6-5 and TRBJ2-7, with 7 bases that match TRBD1. Germline-derived CDR1 and CDR2 are MNHEY and SVGAGI. V dropped 5 bases and J dropped 1; count of bases not matched to a gene: 5. CDR3 length: 14 amino acids. The CDR3 reads CASSRQGSSYEQYF. Here the CDR3 DNA reads TGTGCCAGCAGTAGACAGGGTAGTTCCTACGAGCAGTACTTC.

The table lists this clone with a few counts. The rearrangement uses TRBV5-1 and TRBJ2-3; 12 nucleotides align to TRBD2. The CDR3 spans 15 residues. V gave up 5 bases and J gave up 5 bases; unmatched junction bases: 6. Germline CDR1 is SGHRS and CDR2 is YFSETQ. The CDR3 loop is CASRLAGGPLDTQYF. The CDR3 bases are TGCGCCAGCAGGCTAGCGGGGGGGCCATTAGATACGCAGTATTTT.